This T cell receptor (beta chain) originates from a study of blood T cells in healthy people across ages. The use of a sample-barcoded 5' primer and a J-beta primer mix characterized a second PCR of 7 to 11 cycles. Each CDR3 protein is one row after TCRdb ran MiXCR on the 5' RACE reads. Among about 1.8 million distinct CDR3 sequences listed, just under 50% were seen once. Germline CDR1 is DFQATT and CDR2 is SNEGSKA (reference sequence). The CDR3 covers 15 residues. V dropped 1 base and J dropped 7 bases, with 14 bases sitting between them. About this clonotype itself: The antigen is undetermined.

Points from the study as a whole: Considered underestimates were the diversity estimates obtained from one million T cells.

The chain has TRBV20-1 and TRBJ1-6; D gene ambiguous. This receptor was identified in a middle-aged woman in good health. Sequenced material: blood. The CDR3 reads CSARAAVGSNSPLHF. In DNA, the CDR3 is TGCAGTGCTAGAGCCGCAGTCGGATCAAATTCACCCCTCCACTTT.